The sequence of this T cell receptor (beta chain) was determined in a study of a mutant IDH1 vaccine in newly diagnosed glioma. For the study at large: Every participant had undergone radiotherapy, temozolomide, or both before, and most underwent both. Study observations and caveats: Patients mounted vaccine-induced immune responses in 93.3% of cases.

As for time point: week 47, end of study. Vaccinated patients received 300 ug of mutant IDH1 20-mer peptide per dose, with topical imiquimod. Sequencing was performed with immunoSEQ multiplex PCR; in TCRdb, only in-frame clones are kept and a portion is missing. The sample lists about 54,000 clones, 75% to 90% occurring once. The CDR3 sequence is 15 residues long. J was trimmed by 2 bases and V by 6 bases; bases with no gene match: 7. Germline CDR1 MNHNS, CDR2 SASEGT. With regard to this clone: Antigen specificity is unknown.

This receptor was identified in a woman between 50 and 59 years old with glioma. The specimen comprised PBMCs, sampled from a glioma patient whose treatment included an IDH1 peptide vaccine. The V gene is TRBV6-1, the J gene TRBJ2-5; 9 nucleotides agree with TRBD1. CDR3 sequence: CASRLGTGWQETQYF. For the CDR3, the DNA is TGTGCCAGCAGACTCGGGACAGGGTGGCAAGAGACCCAGTACTTC.